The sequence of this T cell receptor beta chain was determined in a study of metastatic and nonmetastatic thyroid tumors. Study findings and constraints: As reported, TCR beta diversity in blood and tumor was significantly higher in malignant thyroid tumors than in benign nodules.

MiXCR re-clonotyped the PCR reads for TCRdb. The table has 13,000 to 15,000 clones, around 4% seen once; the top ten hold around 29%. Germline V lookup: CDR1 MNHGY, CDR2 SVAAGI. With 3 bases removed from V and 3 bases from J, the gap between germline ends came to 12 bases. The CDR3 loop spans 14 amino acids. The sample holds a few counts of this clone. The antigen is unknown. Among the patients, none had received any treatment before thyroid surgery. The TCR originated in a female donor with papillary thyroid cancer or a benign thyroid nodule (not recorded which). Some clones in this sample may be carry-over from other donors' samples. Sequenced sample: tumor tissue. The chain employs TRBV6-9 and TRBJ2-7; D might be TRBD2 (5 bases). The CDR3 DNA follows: TGTGCCAGCAGTTACGATACAACTAGCTACGAGCAGTACTTC. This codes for CASSYDTTSYEQYF.